A selection of T cell receptor beta chains follows, all from one sample in a study of tumor-infiltrating lymphocytes in localized non-small cell lung cancer. Assay used: immunoSEQ multiplex PCR; TCRdb lists only in-frame clones, some missing. The table includes roughly 12,000 clones, about 75% detected once. Sequenced: uninvolved lung tissue not adjacent to the tumor. These receptors were obtained from a human donor with non-small cell lung cancer. The CDR3 runs from the conserved cysteine through the conserved F or W. The D gene is left open where the match is weak. The size entry is marked missing in some rows and otherwise reads once, few, many or a size class.

CDR3	DNA	D	size	V	J
CASSPVRPDTDTQYF	TGCGCCAGCAGCCCGGTCAGGCCTGACACAGATACGCAGTATTTT	-	-	TRBV5-1	TRBJ2-3
CASRTGTGIPSGANVLTF	TGTGCCAGCAGAACCGGGACGGGGATTCCCTCTGGGGCCAACGTCCTGACTTTC	-	-	TRBV2	TRBJ2-6
CASSLAWAGGNNEQFF	TGTGCCAGCAGCTTAGCATGGGCGGGGGGAAACAATGAGCAGTTCTTC	TRBD2	-	TRBV11-2	TRBJ2-1
CASRQGAPLETQYF	TGCGCCAGCAGACAGGGGGCCCCTCTGGAGACCCAGTACTTC	TRBD1	-	TRBV5-1	TRBJ2-5
CASSLAVGNTEAFF	TGTGCCAGCAGCTTAGCGGTTGGGAACACTGAAGCTTTCTTT	-	few	TRBV7-8	TRBJ1-1
CASSEGSGGNFQQYF	TGTGCCAGCAGTGAAGGTAGCGGGGGGAACTTTCAGCAGTACTTC	TRBD2	-	TRBV2	TRBJ2-7
CASSFRGLVGYTF	TGTGCCAGCAGCTTCAGGGGGCTCGTCGGCTACACCTTC	TRBD1	medium-sized	TRBV5-8	TRBJ1-2
CASREGLAESTDTQYF	TGTGCCAGCAGGGAGGGACTAGCGGAGAGCACAGATACGCAGTATTTT	TRBD2	-	TRBV28	TRBJ2-3
CASSPGTANYGYTF	TGTGCCAGCAGCCCGGGGACAGCTAACTATGGCTACACCTTC	TRBD1	-	TRBV7-3	TRBJ1-2
CASSFMPGTDQPQHF	TGTGCCAGCAGCTTCATGCCAGGGACCGATCAGCCCCAGCATTTT	-	-	TRBV7-2	TRBJ1-5
CASSPEGRGQETQYF	TGTGCCAGCAGCCCCGAAGGGAGGGGGCAGGAGACCCAGTACTTC	-	few	TRBV5-4	TRBJ2-5
CASSSAPGSRETGYTF	TGTGCCAGCAGTTCCGCCCCGGGCTCCCGAGAGACAGGCTACACCTTC	-	-	TRBV28	TRBJ1-2
CAWSGTGNLNYGYTF	TGTGCCTGGAGCGGGACAGGCAACCTGAACTATGGCTACACCTTC	TRBD1	-	TRBV30	TRBJ1-2
CASSFNEAGNTEAFF	TGTGCCAGCAGCTTCAACGAGGCTGGAAACACTGAAGCTTTCTTT	-	-	TRBV11-1	TRBJ1-1
CAISRTVEGAEAFF	TGTGCCATCTCGCGGACAGTCGAGGGTGCTGAAGCTTTCTTT	-	-	TRBV10-3	TRBJ1-1